This entry describes one TCR beta chain. Its antigen specificity is not known. One base away there is no much larger clone; base qualities are not given. To prepare the library, the immunoSEQ multiplex PCR assay was applied. For the multiplex PCR, a mixture combining 60 forward primers for TCR Vbeta segments and 13 reverse primers for TCR Jbeta segments was used. The CDR3 region of rearranged TCR beta genes was amplified from genomic DNA with a multiplex PCR assay. The amplified TCR beta libraries were sequenced on the Illumina HiSeq System as 87-base-pair reads. The source study handled its data this way. Across the 670 or so repertoires, a later analysis counted tens of millions of unique TCR beta chains, around 11 million of which were shared by at least two donors. Raw reads were error-corrected and collapsed into unique sequences with a nearest-neighbor algorithm that merged closely related sequences to remove PCR and sequencing errors. V, D and J gene segments were assigned by aligning CDR3 sequences to IMGT reference sequences. Each retained sequence needed at least a six-nucleotide match to both a V gene segment and a J gene segment. A rearrangement was called productive if the CDR3 had no stop codons and remained in frame with V and J, and every other rearrangement was called non-productive. CDR3 was defined according to IMGT convention as the region running from the second conserved V-encoded cysteine to the conserved J-encoded phenylalanine. In an earlier analysis of around 540 of the donors, sequences lacking an unambiguous match to a single V gene segment were excluded. An earlier analysis of a few hundred of the donors classified V segments as functional when productive rearrangements were above 56.7% and as segregating when the standard deviation between donors was above 5%. To diagnose cytomegalovirus status from the catalog of TCR beta chain sequences, a statistical classification framework was built. In a later analysis, V and J genes were assigned by comparing TCR nucleotide sequences against IMGT/GENE-DB human TR gene sequences. In a later analysis, CDR3 sequences and most-parsimonious VDJ recombination scenarios were assigned using the TCRdist pipeline. In a later analysis, every TCR beta chain was defined by the combination of its CDR3 amino acid sequence and its V-gene family, and reads without a unique V-gene family were dropped. In a later analysis, 450 to 600 highly shared, low-generation-probability nucleotide sequences were removed to address suspected cross-contamination and a sequencing artifact. A later analysis calculated a clonal expansion index for each public chain from normalized within-repertoire ranks of inferred template counts. In a later analysis, generation probabilities were computed using a VDJ recombination model fitted to out-of-frame rearrangements, and the results were checked against IGoR. In a later analysis, hypergeometric tests were used to score TCR-TCR, TCR-HLA and TCR-CMV co-occurrence, with a repertoire-size bias correction applied to TCR pairs. In a later analysis, false discovery rates were estimated by permuting HLA or CMV assignments 20 times. In a later analysis, co-occurring TCRs were grouped using DBSCAN, and TCRdist sequence similarity was added for clustering within HLA-allele-positive subsets. Repertoires with fewer than 30,000 or more than 120,000 public chains, plus five repertoires with anomalous nucleotide sharing, were excluded from co-occurrence clustering. The immuneACCESS repertoire file appears here via TCRdb, limited to in-frame rearrangements. These files lack a portion of the clones; in checked studies, under half of the deficit traces to unresolved V genes, and the cause of the others is not known. Clone size and V and J calls were adopted from that table, with D and trimming inferred from the DNA. Within this sample are fewer than 250,000 clones, with over 60% of them counted one time only. The ten largest clonotypes hold about 14% of the sample.

This entry comes from a study of cytomegalovirus exposure and HLA in healthy donors listed by TCRdb under 2017. With respect to the entire study: In an earlier analysis of roughly 590 of the donors, 276 Gb of sequence data and 120 million or so unique TCR beta sequences from some 170 million T cells were reported. Among the approximately 420 genotyped donors, around 81% belonged to the genetic ancestry cluster associated with self-reported Caucasian donors. An earlier analysis of roughly 600 of the donors used high-throughput TCR beta sequencing to judge whether each TCR beta V gene segment behaved as functional or pseudogenic. Roughly 300 gigabases of sequencing data and around 85 million unique TCR sequences made up an early release that covered several hundred HLA-typed donors. Four to six DR-DQ haplotypes were handled as single units for association and clustering, since linkage in the cohort was strong. HLA typing covered class I and class II loci at four-digit resolution. In a later genetic analysis, genome-wide SNP genotypes for about 60% of the 666 donors were used, and that subset was treated as a discovery cohort. Typing coverage differed by locus: A, B, C, DRB1 and DQB1 were typed in about 620-640 donors, DQA1 in 522, DPA1 in 600 to 610, and DPB1 in around 490. The aim of the study was to test whether cataloging public T cell receptors could identify signatures of past pathogen exposure. To study patterns of TCR occurrence, a later analysis re-analyzed previously published TCR beta repertoires from 550 to 800 donors and added high-resolution HLA genotyping. On average, roughly 200,000 unique TCR beta nucleotide sequences were sequenced per donor among more than 350 genotyped donors of the cohort, with roughly 18% of those sequences being non-productive. In addition to the first cohort of around 670 subjects, a separate validation cohort of 120 different subjects was used. Rather than drawing on any new phenotypic data, the later analysis identified candidate immune exposures from TCR beta sequences and the way those sequences occurred across donors. High-throughput TCR immunosequencing, statistical association of individual TCRs with disease status, and machine learning were combined to predict cytomegalovirus infection status. The study profiled the T cell repertoires of under 700 subjects by immunosequencing and related them to cytomegalovirus serostatus. All discovery cohort repertoires had been generated using a single sequencing platform. Donor age, sex, ethnicity and CMV serostatus were collected together with the repertoire data. Overall study results and their limits: In a later analysis, 16,951 TCR beta sequences were associated with specific HLA alleles at a false discovery rate of 0.05. Some IMGT-functional V segments, including TRBV6-2 and TRBV6-3, could not be told apart with the 87-base-pair reads, so those segments were excluded. Because some donors lacked HLA typing at each locus, the association tests relied only on the typed subset. Because counts were too low, roughly 16 rarely observed V segments, including chromosome 9 orphons, were left out of the earlier analysis of approximately 580 of the donors. The authors suggested that the approach could potentially be extended to other disease states and immunological phenotypes. V-gene and J-gene trimming of TCR beta chains was associated with a missense DCLRE1C variant in a later genetic analysis, and the association was replicated in an independent cohort. In a later genetic analysis, fewer N-insertions in productive TCRs were reported among donors in an Asian-associated ancestry cluster than the roughly 700-donor mean. While some public TCRs were present in many individuals, most TCR sequences turned up only very rarely across donors. The only immune exposure information available for the cohort was CMV serostatus. Broadly in line with IMGT annotations, most TCR beta V segments showed up in productive rearrangements about 87% or about 30% of the time in an earlier analysis of 450 to 600 of the donors. The sequencing pipeline was judged likely to have produced a cluster of highly shared sequence variants as a technical artifact. In both the original and validation cohorts, the classifier was reported to diagnose cytomegalovirus status with high specificity and sensitivity. According to a later analysis, parvovirus B19, influenza, CMV and Epstein-Barr virus appeared linked to several top co-occurrence clusters. In a later analysis, HLA-associated TCR beta chains were found to be more clonally expanded and to have lower generation probabilities than equally common non-associated chains. Presence/absence analyses assumed roughly uniform sequencing depth across donors, an assumption that may not hold. In vitro tests confirmed that a few of the cytomegalovirus-associated TCR beta chains recognize cytomegalovirus antigens. A total of 150 to 200 TCR beta chains were listed by the study as associated with cytomegalovirus. Only TCR beta chains were sequenced in this cohort, and the absence of alpha or paired-chain data limited detectable features. When HLA alleles, especially DR and DQ, strongly co-occurred, TCR associations were difficult to assign to individual alleles. In a later analysis, most CMV-associated TCR beta chains were found to appear HLA-restricted, with HLA associations seemingly driven largely by CMV exposure. A further reported finding was that TCR beta sequences accurately predicted the HLA-A and HLA-B alleles for most subjects in the first cohort. Correlated functional status among segregating V segments might reflect linkage disequilibrium, but an unknown experimental factor could not be ruled out. A later analysis found that TCR association rates varied across HLA loci, with DRB1 alleles showing the most associated TCRs and HLA-C alleles the fewest.

The cohort consisted of 666 healthy bone marrow donors. At the time of sampling, every cohort member was nominally healthy, though immune exposures that went unrecorded were likely present. The donor tested CMV seronegative, placing the donor among the 352 seronegative members of the cohort. A peripheral blood sample was collected from each donor, and TCR beta sequencing was performed on peripheral blood mononuclear cells. The Qiagen DNeasy Blood Extraction Kit was used to extract genomic DNA from the blood cell samples. Trimmed from V: 3 bases; trimmed from J: 3 bases; junction bases lacking a gene match: 10. From the cysteine through the phenylalanine, the CDR3 covers 15 amino acids. Only the CDR3 region is kept as DNA, spanning 45 bases read in frame from base 1. CDR1 SQVTM and CDR2 ANQGSEA are derived from the germline V gene.

The sequencing sample was made of PBMCs. The clonotype was recovered from a man aged 40-49 years in good health and CMV-seronegative. The receptor chain draws on TRBV29-1 and TRBJ2-7; TRBD1 agrees with 8 junctional bases. The base sequence is TGCAGCGTTGATAGGGGGACAGGACAGGACTACGAGCAGTACTTC. This encodes CSVDRGTGQDYEQYF.